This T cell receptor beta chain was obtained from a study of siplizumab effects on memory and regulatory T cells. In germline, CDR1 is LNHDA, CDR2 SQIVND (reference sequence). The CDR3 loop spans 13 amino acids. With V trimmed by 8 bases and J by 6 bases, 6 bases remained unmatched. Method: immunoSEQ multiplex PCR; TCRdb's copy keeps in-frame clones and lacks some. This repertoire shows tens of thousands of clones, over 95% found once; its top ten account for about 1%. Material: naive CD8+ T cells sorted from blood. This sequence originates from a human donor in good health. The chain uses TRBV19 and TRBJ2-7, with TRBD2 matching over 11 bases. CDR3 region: CASGTSGSSEQYF. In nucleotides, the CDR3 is TGTGCCAGTGGAACTAGCGGGAGCTCCGAGCAGTACTTC. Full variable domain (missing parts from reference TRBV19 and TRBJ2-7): DGGITQSPKYLFRKEGQNVTLSCEQNLNHDAMYWYRQDPGQGLRLIYYSQIVNDFQKGDIAEGYSVSREKKESFPLTVTSAQKNPTAFYLCASGTSGSSEQYFGPGTRLTVT.